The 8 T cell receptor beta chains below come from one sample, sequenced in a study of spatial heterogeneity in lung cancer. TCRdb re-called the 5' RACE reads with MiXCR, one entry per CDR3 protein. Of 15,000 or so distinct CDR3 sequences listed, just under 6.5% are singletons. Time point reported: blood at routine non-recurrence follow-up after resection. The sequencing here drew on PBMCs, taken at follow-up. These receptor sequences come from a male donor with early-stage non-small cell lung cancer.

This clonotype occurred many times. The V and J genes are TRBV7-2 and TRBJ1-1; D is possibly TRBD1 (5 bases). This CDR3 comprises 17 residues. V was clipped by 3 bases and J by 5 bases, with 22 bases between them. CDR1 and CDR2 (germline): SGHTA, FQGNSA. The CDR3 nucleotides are TGTGCCAGCAGCTTTCGCTGGGACGAGTCTTCTAGGACTGAAGCTTTCTTT. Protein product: CASSFRWDESSRTEAFF.

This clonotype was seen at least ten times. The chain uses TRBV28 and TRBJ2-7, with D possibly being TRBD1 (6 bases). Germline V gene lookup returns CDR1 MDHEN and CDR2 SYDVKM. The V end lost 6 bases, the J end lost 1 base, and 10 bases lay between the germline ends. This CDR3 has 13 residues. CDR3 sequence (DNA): TGTGCCAGCAGCCCTGGACAGTCCTACGAGCAGTACTTC. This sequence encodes CASSPGQSYEQYF. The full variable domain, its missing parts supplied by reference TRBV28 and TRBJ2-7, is DVKVTQSSRYLVKRTGEKVFLECVQDMDHENMFWYRQDPGLGLRLIYFSYDVKMKEKGDIPEGYSVSREKKERFSLILESASTNQTSMYLCASSPGQSYEQYFGPGTRLTVT.

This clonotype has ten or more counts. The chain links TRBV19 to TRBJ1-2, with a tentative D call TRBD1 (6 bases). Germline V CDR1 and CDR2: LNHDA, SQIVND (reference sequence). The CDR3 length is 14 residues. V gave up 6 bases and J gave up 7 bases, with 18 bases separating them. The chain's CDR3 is CASRTLGQGIGYTF. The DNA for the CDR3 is TGTGCCAGTAGAACCCTGGGGCAGGGGATTGGCTACACCTTC.

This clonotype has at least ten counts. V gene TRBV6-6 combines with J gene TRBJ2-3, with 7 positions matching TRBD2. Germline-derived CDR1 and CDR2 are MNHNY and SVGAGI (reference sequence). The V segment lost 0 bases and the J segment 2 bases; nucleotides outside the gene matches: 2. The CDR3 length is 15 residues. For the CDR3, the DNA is TGTGCCAGCAGTTACTCCAGCGGGGACACAGATACGCAGTATTTT. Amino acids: CASSYSSGDTDTQYF.

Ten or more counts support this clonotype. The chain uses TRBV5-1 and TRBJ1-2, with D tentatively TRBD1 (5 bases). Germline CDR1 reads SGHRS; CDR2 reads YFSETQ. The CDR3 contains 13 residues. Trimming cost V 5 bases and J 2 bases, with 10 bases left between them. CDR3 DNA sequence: TGCGCCAGCAGATTCGACAGCAACTATGGCTACACCTTC. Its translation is CASRFDSNYGYTF.

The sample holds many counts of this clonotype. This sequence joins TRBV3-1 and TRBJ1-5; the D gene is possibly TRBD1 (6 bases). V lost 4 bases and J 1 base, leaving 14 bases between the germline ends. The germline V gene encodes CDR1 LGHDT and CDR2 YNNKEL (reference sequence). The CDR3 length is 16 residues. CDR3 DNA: TGTGCCAGCAGCCCAGACGGGGGCGCGAGCAATCAGCCCCAGCATTTT. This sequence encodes CASSPDGGASNQPQHF.

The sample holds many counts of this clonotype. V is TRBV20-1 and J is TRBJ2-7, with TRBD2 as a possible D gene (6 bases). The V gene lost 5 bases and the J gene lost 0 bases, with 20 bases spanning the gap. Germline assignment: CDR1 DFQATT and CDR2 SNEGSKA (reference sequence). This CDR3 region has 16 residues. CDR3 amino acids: CSARGLLAGSSYEQYF. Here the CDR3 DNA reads TGCAGTGCTCGTGGGTTACTAGCCGGCAGCTCCTACGAGCAGTACTTC.

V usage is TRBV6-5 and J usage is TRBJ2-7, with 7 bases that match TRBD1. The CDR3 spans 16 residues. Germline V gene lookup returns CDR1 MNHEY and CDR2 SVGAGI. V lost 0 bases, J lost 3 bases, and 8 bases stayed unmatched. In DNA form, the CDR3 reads TGTGCCAGCAGTTACTCACGTCGGGCAGGGGGCTACGAGCAGTACTTC. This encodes CASSYSRRAGGYEQYF.